This entry lists 8 T cell receptor beta chains sequenced from one sample in a study of blood T cell repertoires in COVID-19. TCRdb's table, derived via immunoSEQ multiplex PCR, lists solely in-frame clones and lacks some. The sample consists of about 170,000 clones, about four fifths of them appearing once. Sequencing was done on a sample of peripheral blood. The receptors shown here come from an elderly woman with acute or convalescent COVID-19.

The chain combines TRBV29-1 with TRBJ1-4; 9 bases align to TRBD1. Germline V CDR1 and CDR2: SQVTM, ANQGSEA. CDR3 length equals 13 residues. The V and J ends lost 5 bases and 7 bases, in that order; junction bases with no gene match: 5. The CDR3 region is CSVHRGPGEKLFF. DNA for the CDR3: TGCAGCGTTCACAGGGGGCCTGGTGAAAAACTGTTTTTT.

The genes are TRBV6-2 or TRBV6-3 and TRBJ2-7; the D call may be TRBD1 or TRBD2 (5 bases each). With 5 bases removed from V and 6 bases from J, the gap between germline ends came to 14 bases. CDR1 and CDR2 (germline): MNHEY, SVGEGT. This CDR3 contains 13 residues. CDR3 coding DNA: TGTGCCAGCAGTGACTACACAAGGGGCGAGCAGTACTTC. Translating it yields CASSDYTRGEQYF.

The chain has TRBV19 and TRBJ2-5; 9 bases agree with TRBD1. CDR1 is LNHDA and CDR2 is SQIVND in the germline V gene (reference sequence). V gave up 5 bases and J gave up 2 bases; unmatched junction bases: 9. The CDR3 is made up of 16 amino acids. The CDR3: CASSPKTGGRQETQYF. The CDR3 coding sequence is TGTGCCAGTAGTCCTAAGACAGGGGGGAGGCAAGAGACCCAGTACTTC.

The chain uses TRBV11-2 and TRBJ1-6; the match to TRBD1 covers 11 bases. From germline, CDR1 is SGHAT and CDR2 FQNNGV. The CDR3 has 15 residues. Losses at the gene ends were 6 bases for V and 9 bases for J; bases not matched to a gene: 7. The CDR3 nucleotides read TGTGCCAGCAGGAGACCCGGGACAGGGGGTTCACCCCTCCACTTT. It encodes CASRRPGTGGSPLHF.

This chain links TRBV6-1 with TRBJ1-2; D gene ambiguous. The germline CDR1 and CDR2 sequences are MNHNS and SASEGT. V dropped 2 bases and J dropped 4 bases, with 8 bases sitting between them. The CDR3 runs to 13 residues. For the CDR3, the DNA is TGTGCCAGCAGTGAACACAATTCCTATGGCTACACCTTC. This encodes CASSEHNSYGYTF.

V is TRBV3-1 (or the pseudogene TRBV3-2) and J is TRBJ2-7; D may be TRBD2 (6 bases). Trimming removed 1 base from V and 2 bases from J, with 12 bases in between. This CDR3 has 15 residues. CDR1 is LGHDT, CDR2 YNNKEL, per germline (reference sequence). In DNA, the CDR3 is TGTGCCAGCAGCCAAGGACTAGTGGGTACCTACGAGCAGTACTTC. It codes for CASSQGLVGTYEQYF.

The J gene is TRBJ2-2, the V gene TRBV11-2; D ambiguous. The germline V gene encodes CDR1 SGHAT and CDR2 FQNNGV. The CDR3 totals 13 residues. Trimming removed 5 bases from V and 5 bases from J, with 9 bases in between. The CDR3 DNA reads TGTGCCAGCAGCCGAGGCCCTACCGGGGAGCTGTTTTTT. Encoded protein: CASSRGPTGELFF.

The chain links TRBV11-2 to TRBJ1-1; 7 bases are shared with TRBD1. The CDR3 length is 14 residues. The germline V gene encodes CDR1 SGHAT and CDR2 FQNNGV. V lost 1 base and J lost 8; bases outside the gene matches: 7. The CDR3 spells CASSLGQGGREAFF. CDR3 coding DNA: TGTGCCAGCAGCTTAGGTCAAGGGGGCAGGGAAGCTTTCTTT.